This is a list of T cell receptor beta chains from one sample in a study of T cell responses to AZD1222 COVID-19 vaccine. The method was immunoSEQ multiplex PCR; TCRdb's version includes in-frame clones alone and lacks a portion of them. Found here are 130,000 to 150,000 clones, 88% of them singletons; the top ten hold roughly 5.4%. The sequences come from peripheral blood, collected 28 days after the second dose of the MenACWY control vaccine. Receptors originate from an adult who received the MenACWY meningococcal vaccine as a control. Each CDR3 is given with its conserved first and last residue. The order of the fields is V gene, D gene, J gene, clone size, CDR3 protein, CDR3 DNA. D genes are given only for firm matches. Clone size is stated in some rows and not others, as once, few, many or a class when expanded.

v_gene: TRBV7-2
d_gene: -
j_gene: TRBJ1-1
abundance: -
CDR3aa: CASSPAGEAFF
CDR3nt: TGTGCCAGCAGCCCAGCAGGTGAAGCTTTCTTT

v_gene: TRBV7-6
d_gene: -
j_gene: TRBJ1-5
abundance: -
CDR3aa: CASSPFGTGGDQPQHF
CDR3nt: TGTGCCAGCAGCCCGTTCGGGACGGGAGGGGATCAGCCCCAGCATTTT

v_gene: TRBV9
d_gene: TRBD2
j_gene: TRBJ2-3
abundance: -
CDR3aa: CASSVAPSGASTDTQYF
CDR3nt: TGTGCCAGCAGCGTAGCCCCGAGCGGGGCTAGCACAGATACGCAGTATTTT

v_gene: TRBV7-8
d_gene: -
j_gene: TRBJ2-5
abundance: -
CDR3aa: CASTQRGQEQETQYF
CDR3nt: TGTGCCAGCACCCAGCGAGGGCAGGAACAAGAGACCCAGTACTTC

v_gene: TRBV19
d_gene: -
j_gene: TRBJ1-5
abundance: -
CDR3aa: CASSISRNQPQHF
CDR3nt: TGTGCCAGTAGTATTTCGAGGAATCAGCCCCAGCATTTT

v_gene: TRBV6-5
d_gene: -
j_gene: TRBJ1-5
abundance: once
CDR3aa: CATVRVANNQPQHF
CDR3nt: TGTGCCACTGTCAGGGTGGCGAATAATCAGCCCCAGCATTTT

v_gene: TRBV3-1/TRBV3-2
d_gene: -
j_gene: TRBJ2-3
abundance: -
CDR3aa: CASSQPQGTDTQYF
CDR3nt: TGTGCCAGCAGCCAACCCCAGGGCACAGATACGCAGTATTTT

v_gene: TRBV28
d_gene: TRBD1
j_gene: TRBJ1-5
abundance: -
CDR3aa: CASSGTAYQPQHF
CDR3nt: TGTGCCAGCAGTGGGACAGCCTATCAGCCCCAGCATTTT

v_gene: TRBV11-2
d_gene: TRBD2
j_gene: TRBJ2-1
abundance: -
CDR3aa: CASSWTSGDNEQFF
CDR3nt: TGTGCCAGCAGCTGGACTAGCGGGGACAATGAGCAGTTCTTC

v_gene: TRBV15
d_gene: TRBD1
j_gene: TRBJ1-6
abundance: -
CDR3aa: CATSRGPTGQGSPLHF
CDR3nt: TGTGCCACCAGCAGAGGCCCCACGGGACAGGGGTCACCCCTCCACTTT

v_gene: TRBV7-2
d_gene: -
j_gene: TRBJ1-1
abundance: once
CDR3aa: CASSSSGRITEAFF
CDR3nt: TGTGCCAGCAGCTCCTCCGGACGGATAACTGAAGCTTTCTTT

v_gene: TRBV7-8
d_gene: -
j_gene: TRBJ1-2
abundance: -
CDR3aa: CASSLGSDYGYTF
CDR3nt: TGTGCCAGCAGCTTAGGTTCGGACTATGGCTACACCTTC

v_gene: TRBV12-3/TRBV12-4
d_gene: -
j_gene: TRBJ1-5
abundance: -
CDR3aa: CASTLQGRQPQHF
CDR3nt: TGTGCCAGCACCTTACAGGGCCGGCAGCCCCAGCATTTT

v_gene: TRBV27
d_gene: -
j_gene: TRBJ1-1
abundance: -
CDR3aa: CASSPGNTEAFF
CDR3nt: TGTGCCAGCAGTCCGGGGAACACTGAAGCTTTCTTT

v_gene: TRBV5-1
d_gene: -
j_gene: TRBJ2-2
abundance: -
CDR3aa: CASSSIAGNTGELFF
CDR3nt: TGCGCCAGCAGCTCCATAGCAGGGAATACCGGGGAGCTGTTTTTT